The sequence of this T cell receptor beta chain was determined in a study of shared clonotypes between healthy human individuals. In regard to this clone: Its antigen is undetermined.

The protocol was immunoSEQ multiplex PCR, while the TCRdb copy is restricted to in-frame clones and leaves out a portion. In the table there are millions of clones, approximately 94% of which are singletons. Study outcomes and limitations: Among donors, the sharing of clonotypes was expected to be influenced by sequencing depth. Clonotype sharing across four donors was observed for about 5.2% of naive CD4 clonotypes.

Naive CD8 cells were CD45RO-negative, positively selected for CCR7, excluding terminally differentiated effector memory CD45RA+ cells. The donor population consisted of healthy HIV-negative adults with no recent acute infections or vaccinations. Those who donated, Caucasian adults without exception, all lived in Nashville, Tennessee. The CDR3 extends over 14 amino acids. Germline CDR1 SGHRS, CDR2 YFSETQ. Trimming removed 7 bases from V and 8 bases from J; junction bases left unmatched: 12. Specimen: naive CD8+ T cells from PBMCs. This TCR derives from a man aged 18 to 30 in good health. Some clones in this sample may be carry-over from other donors' samples. The chain is built from TRBV5-1 and TRBJ2-3, with 8 bases matching TRBD2. CDR3 coding DNA: TGCGCCAGCCGCCCCCCCGGGGGGGAGGGTACGCAGTATTTT. Its translation is CASRPPGGEGTQYF.